This entry concerns a single T cell receptor beta chain. Its antigen is still unknown. Per-nucleotide qualities are absent, and no much larger clonotype sits a single base away. The method was the immunoSEQ multiplex PCR assay. The multiplex PCR relied on a mix of 60 forward primers for TCR Vbeta segments and 13 reverse primers for TCR Jbeta segments. Amplification of the CDR3 region of rearranged TCR beta genes was performed with a multiplex PCR assay on genomic DNA. The amplified TCR beta libraries were sequenced on the Illumina HiSeq System as 87-base-pair reads. The original pipeline was this. A later analysis tallied about 77 million unique TCR beta chains across the 666 repertoires, and about 12 million of those chains were shared by two or more donors. Raw reads were error-corrected and collapsed into unique sequences with a nearest-neighbor algorithm that merged closely related sequences to remove PCR and sequencing errors. To assign V, D and J gene segments, CDR3 sequences were aligned to IMGT reference sequences. For a sequence to be retained, a match of at least six nucleotides was required to both a V gene segment and a J gene segment. A rearrangement was called productive if the CDR3 had no stop codons and remained in frame with V and J, and every other rearrangement was called non-productive. CDR3 was defined according to IMGT convention as the region running from the second conserved V-encoded cysteine to the conserved J-encoded phenylalanine. The earlier analysis of a few hundred of the donors excluded any sequence lacking an unambiguous match to a single V gene segment. In an earlier analysis of approximately 590 of the donors, a V segment was called functional when productive rearrangements were above 56.7%, and segregating when the standard deviation between donors exceeded 5%. A statistical classification framework was built for diagnosing cytomegalovirus status from the catalog of TCR beta chain sequences. V and J gene assignment, in a later analysis, came from comparing TCR nucleotide sequences with IMGT/GENE-DB human TR gene sequences. Using the TCRdist pipeline, a later analysis assigned CDR3 sequences along with most-parsimonious VDJ recombination scenarios. In a later analysis, every TCR beta chain was defined by the combination of its CDR3 amino acid sequence and its V-gene family, and reads without a unique V-gene family were dropped. A later analysis removed several hundred highly shared, low-generation-probability nucleotide sequences to deal with suspected cross-contamination and a sequencing artifact. For each public chain, a later analysis derived a clonal expansion index from normalized ranks of inferred template counts within each repertoire. In a later analysis, generation probabilities were computed using a VDJ recombination model fitted to out-of-frame rearrangements, and the results were checked against IGoR. Hypergeometric tests were used in a later analysis to score TCR-TCR, TCR-HLA and TCR-CMV co-occurrence, with a repertoire-size bias correction applied to the TCR pairs. To estimate false discovery rates, a later analysis permuted the HLA or CMV assignments 20 times. A later analysis grouped co-occurring TCRs with DBSCAN, adding TCRdist sequence similarity when clustering within HLA-allele-positive subsets. Repertoires with fewer than 30,000 or more than 120,000 public chains, plus five repertoires with anomalous nucleotide sharing, were excluded from co-occurrence clustering. In TCRdb, the immuneACCESS table is reduced to in-frame sequences with V and J assigned. These tables do not hold every clone; where another copy was compared, an unresolved V gene accounts for under half, and the others remain unexplained. The V and J calls and clone size were taken over from that table, and D and trimming were inferred from the DNA. Recorded for this sample are fewer than 200,000 clones; over 70% of them occurred a single time. Approximately 0.51% of the sample lies in the top ten.

The sample originates from a study of cytomegalovirus exposure and HLA in healthy donors (dated 2017 in TCRdb). Concerning the study at large: An earlier analysis of 587 of the donors reported about 260 Gb of sequence data and 90 million to 120 million unique TCR beta sequences obtained from some 170 million T cells. About five DR-DQ haplotypes were handled as single units for association and clustering because linkage in the cohort was strong. In a later analysis, previously published TCR beta repertoires from 670 or so donors were re-analyzed and high-resolution HLA genotyping was added so that TCR occurrence patterns could be studied. In an earlier analysis of 500 to 650 of the donors, high-throughput TCR beta sequencing was used to judge whether each TCR beta V gene segment behaved as functional or pseudogenic. An early release that covered about 600 HLA-typed donors contained approximately 290 gigabases of sequencing data and about 84 million unique TCR sequences. To predict cytomegalovirus infection status, the study brought together high-throughput TCR immunosequencing, statistical association of individual TCRs with disease status, and machine learning. The study was designed to test whether signatures of past pathogen exposure could be identified by cataloging public T cell receptors. Among the roughly 390 genotyped donors, roughly 80% belonged to the genetic ancestry cluster associated with self-reported Caucasian donors. The later analysis used no new phenotypic data to find candidate immune exposures, relying instead on TCR beta sequences and their occurrence across donors. Alongside the repertoire data, information on donor age, sex, ethnicity and CMV serostatus was compiled. The study used immunosequencing to profile the T cell repertoires of more than 650 subjects and linked those repertoires to cytomegalovirus serostatus. Every repertoire in the discovery cohort had been generated on one and the same sequencing platform. Both class I and class II loci were covered by HLA typing, at four-digit resolution. A separate validation cohort of about 110 different subjects was used in addition to the approximately 700-subject first cohort. A later genetic analysis took genome-wide SNP genotypes for about 65% of the roughly 670 donors and used that subset as a discovery cohort. The number of donors typed differed by locus, with about 629-630 for A, B, C, DRB1 and DQB1, around 560 for DQA1, about 610 for DPA1, and 450 to 480 for DPB1. Among some 400 genotyped donors of the cohort, an average of approximately 240,000 unique TCR beta nucleotide sequences was sequenced per donor, of which about 19% were non-productive.

The junction carries 6 bases between V and J, which are trimmed by 0 bases and 5 bases respectively. The CDR3 measures 13 amino acids from cysteine to phenylalanine. The entry retains the CDR3 DNA only, 39 bases that are in frame from base 1. Sequences SGDLS (CDR1) and YYNGEE (CDR2) are obtained from the germline V gene. The cohort comprised some 730 healthy bone marrow donors. Cohort members were all nominally healthy when sampled, although unrecorded immune exposures were likely present. The donor tested CMV seronegative and was one of the 352 seronegative cohort members. A peripheral blood sample was provided by each donor, and peripheral blood mononuclear cells were used for TCR beta sequencing. The Qiagen DNeasy Blood Extraction Kit was used to extract genomic DNA from the blood cell samples. The research as a whole found: Because the 87-base-pair reads could not distinguish some IMGT-functional V segments, including TRBV6-2 and TRBV6-3, those segments were excluded. When HLA alleles, especially DR and DQ, strongly co-occurred, attributing TCR associations to individual alleles was difficult. An earlier analysis of around 500 of the donors showed that most TCR beta V segments appeared in productive rearrangements either about 87% or about 30% of the time, which broadly matched IMGT annotations. Sequencing depth was assumed to be roughly uniform across donors in the presence/absence analyses, though that assumption may not hold. A further reported finding was that TCR beta sequences accurately predicted the HLA-A and HLA-B alleles for most subjects in the first cohort. Compared with the approximately 670-donor mean, donors in an Asian-associated ancestry cluster had fewer N-insertions in productive TCRs, according to a later genetic analysis. At a false discovery rate of 0.05, a later analysis linked 15,000 to 20,000 TCR beta sequences to specific HLA alleles. Most TCR sequences were seen in very few donors, while some public TCRs were found in many individuals. In a later genetic analysis, a missense DCLRE1C variant was associated with V-gene and J-gene trimming of TCR beta chains, and the association was replicated in an independent cohort. In the study, around 150 TCR beta chains were listed as associated with cytomegalovirus. The classifier was reported to diagnose cytomegalovirus status with high specificity and sensitivity in both the original and validation cohorts. A later analysis found that TCR association rates varied across HLA loci, with DRB1 alleles showing the most associated TCRs and HLA-C alleles the fewest. According to the authors, the approach could potentially be generalized to other disease states and immunological phenotypes. The only immune exposure information available for the cohort was CMV serostatus. In a later analysis, most CMV-associated TCR beta chains were found to appear HLA-restricted, with HLA associations seemingly driven largely by CMV exposure. Linkage disequilibrium might explain the correlated functional status among segregating V segments, but an unknown experimental factor could not be ruled out. In a later analysis, several top co-occurrence clusters were reported to appear linked to parvovirus B19, influenza, CMV and Epstein-Barr virus. Because counts were too low, about 18 rarely observed V segments, including chromosome 9 orphons, were excluded from the earlier analysis of a few hundred of the donors. A cluster of highly shared sequence variants was judged likely to represent a technical artifact of the sequencing pipeline. Because HLA typing was missing for some donors at each locus, association tests included only the typed subset. The cohort was sequenced for TCR beta chains only, and without alpha or paired-chain data the features that could be detected were limited. Compared with equally common non-associated chains, HLA-associated TCR beta chains in a later analysis were more clonally expanded and had lower generation probabilities. In vitro tests confirmed that a few of the cytomegalovirus-associated TCR beta chains recognize cytomegalovirus antigens.

The chain uses TRBV9 and TRBJ2-1; a confident D gene designation cannot be given. The source is a woman between 45 and 60 years old in good health and CMV-seronegative. The specimen was PBMCs. The CDR3 amino acid sequence is: CASSVDRNNEQFF. The DNA sequence is as follows: TGTGCCAGCAGCGTAGACAGAAACAATGAGCAGTTCTTC.